This entry lists 8 T cell receptor beta chains sequenced from one sample in a study of T-cell reconstitution after alpha-beta-depleted transplantation in children. During its preparation, the TCRbeta library received unique molecular identifiers. TCRdb re-called the PCR reads with MiXCR, one entry per CDR3 protein. This table has 130,000 to 150,000 distinct CDR3 sequences, about 9% appearing once. Source: PBMCs, mostly from graft donor cells, taken 180 days after TCRalphabeta/CD19-depleted stem cell transplant. These receptors were obtained from a female patient between 2 and 15 years old who had a stem cell transplant for congenital amegakaryocytic thrombocytopenia, so the T cells may come from the graft donor.

In this sample, this clonotype turned up a few times. The rearrangement joins TRBV7-3 to TRBJ2-3; 8 positions agree with TRBD2. Trimming at V came to 4 bases and at J to 3 bases, leaving 6 bases not matched to a gene. The V gene's germline CDR1 is SGHTA and CDR2 FQGTGA. This CDR3 comprises 15 residues. CDR3 nucleotides: TGTGCCAGCAGCTCTACACTAGCGGATACAGATACGCAGTATTTT. This sequence encodes CASSSTLADTDTQYF.

This clonotype showed up many times. The rearrangement links TRBV29-1 to TRBJ2-2; 10 bases are a match to TRBD2. Germline V CDR1 and CDR2: SQVTM, ANQGSEA. The CDR3 length is 14 residues. The junction had 0 bases not matched to a gene; V was cut back by 4 bases and J by 1 base. The CDR3 DNA follows: TGCAGCGTTGGGACTAGCGGGAACACCGGGGAGCTGTTTTTT. Encoded protein: CSVGTSGNTGELFF.

This clonotype was seen repeatedly, ten times or more. This chain's CDR3 is CASSQDIILAGVRNYGYTF. In DNA form, the CDR3 reads TGCGCCAGCAGCCAAGATATTATCCTGGCAGGGGTGAGAAACTATGGCTACACCTTC. The chain carries TRBV4-3 and TRBJ1-2; D possibly corresponds to TRBD1 (6 bases). Germline V lookup: CDR1 LGHNA, CDR2 YSLEER. CDR3 length equals 19 residues. The V end was cut by 0 bases, the J end by 2 bases, with 22 bases between.

This clonotype was recorded many times. The chain links TRBV6-2 or TRBV6-3 to TRBJ1-6; D gene unclear. The CDR3 is made up of 12 amino acids. Germline V gene lookup returns CDR1 MNHEY and CDR2 SVGEGT. V was trimmed by 5 bases and J by 5 bases, leaving 4 bases between them. Here the CDR3 reads CASSLHNSPLHF. CDR3 nucleotides: TGTGCCAGCAGTCTTCATAATTCACCCCTCCACTTT.

This clonotype was seen repeatedly, ten times or more. The gene calls are TRBV6-5 and TRBJ2-7; TRBD1 is a possible D gene (7 bases). The CDR3 extends over 12 amino acids. Germline V CDR1 and CDR2: MNHEY, SVGAGI. V lost 7 bases, J lost 6 bases, and 13 bases lay in between. The CDR3 here is CASKNRGGEQYF. CDR3 DNA: TGTGCCAGCAAAAACAGGGGAGGCGAGCAGTACTTC.

The V call is TRBV29-1, the J call TRBJ2-7, with D hard to call. CDR3 length: 16 amino acids. Germline-derived CDR1 and CDR2 are SQVTM and ANQGSEA. Trimming took off 5 bases at V and 0 bases at J, with 20 bases between the two ends. CDR3 protein: CSVTAGGRKSSYEQYF. The CDR3 bases are TGCAGCGTTACTGCCGGCGGACGGAAGAGCTCCTACGAGCAGTACTTC.

At least ten counts were recorded for this clonotype. The chain has TRBV20-1 and TRBJ2-3; no clear D gene. CDR3 length: 15 residues. Germline values: CDR1 DFQATT, CDR2 SNEGSKA (reference sequence). V gave up 0 bases and J gave up 2 bases, with 12 bases separating them. This chain's CDR3 is CSARDLLRYTDTQYF. DNA of the CDR3: TGCAGTGCTAGAGATCTTCTGCGGTACACAGATACGCAGTATTTT.

The sample holds a few counts of this clonotype. The chain is built from TRBV12-3 or TRBV12-4 and TRBJ1-2, with D perhaps TRBD1 (5 bases). The CDR3 runs 13 residues. V lost 7 bases and J lost 3, with 12 bases in between. In DNA, the CDR3 is TGTGCCAGCACCCGGGGGGGGTACTATGGCTACACCTTC. It translates to CASTRGGYYGYTF.